This entry lists 8 T cell receptor beta chains sequenced from one sample in a study of blood T cell repertoires in COVID-19. Assay used: immunoSEQ multiplex PCR; TCRdb lists only in-frame clones, some missing. The table lists about 200,000 clones, approximately 91% of them singletons, with approximately 1.5% in the top ten. Sequencing was carried out using peripheral blood. The receptor source for this set is a man between 18 and 35 years old with active or convalescent COVID-19.

The V call is TRBV4-2, the J call TRBJ2-3, with a weak D call TRBD2 (5 bases). CDR3 length equals 15 residues. The ends were cut back, 2 bases at V and 4 bases at J, with 13 bases in the middle. Germline V gene lookup returns CDR1 LGHNA and CDR2 YNFKEQ. CDR3 sequence (DNA): TGTGCCAGCAGCCAACCGACCGAGGGCGCAGATACGCAGTATTTT. Residues: CASSQPTEGADTQYF.

The chain recombines TRBV19 with TRBJ1-1; 9 bases are shared with TRBD1. The CDR3 covers 15 residues. Germline CDR1 LNHDA, CDR2 SQIVND (reference sequence). Germline trimming cut 3 bases from V and 2 bases from J; bases unmatched to any gene: 4. For the CDR3, the DNA is TGTGCCAGTAGTATTGGGGACAGGGTAAACACTGAAGCTTTCTTT. It specifies CASSIGDRVNTEAFF.

The rearrangement uses TRBV6-4 and TRBJ1-1; D ambiguous. Germline loops: CDR1 MRHNA, CDR2 SNTAGT. This CDR3 region has 14 residues. Trimming took 6 bases from V and 0 from J, leaving 11 bases between them. This chain's CDR3 is CASRVDSMNTEAFF. The CDR3 DNA reads as TGTGCCAGCAGGGTAGACTCCATGAACACTGAAGCTTTCTTT.

This chain connects TRBV10-3 to TRBJ1-1; D remains unclear. V lost 0 bases to trimming and J lost 1 base, with 6 bases between them. Germline V gene data show CDR1 as ENHRY and CDR2 as SYGVKD. This CDR3 is built from 14 residues. The CDR3 DNA reads as TGTGCCATCAGTGAGTCGACTGGGAACACTGAAGCTTTCTTT. Residues: CAISESTGNTEAFF.

A single count supports this clone. The genes are TRBV3-1 (or the pseudogene TRBV3-2) and TRBJ1-3; TRBD1 might be the D (5 bases). Germline CDR1 LGHDT, CDR2 YNNKEL (reference sequence). The V end lost 2 bases, the J end lost 1 base, and 18 bases lay between the germline ends. The CDR3 has 18 residues. The CDR3 sequence is CASSQFRDFRSSGNTIYF. CDR3 in DNA: TGTGCCAGCAGCCAATTCCGGGACTTCAGATCATCTGGAAACACCATATATTTT.

V gene TRBV6-5 combines with J gene TRBJ1-2; 8 positions match TRBD1. Unmatched junction bases numbered 7, after V lost 6 bases and J lost 1 base. CDR1 and CDR2 from the germline V gene are MNHEY and SVGAGI. CDR3 length: 15 residues. This CDR3 reads CASRDRVWSNYGYTF. The CDR3 bases are TGTGCCAGCAGGGACAGGGTGTGGAGTAACTATGGCTACACCTTC.

This clone has a handful of counts. V is TRBV6-5 and J is TRBJ2-3; TRBD2 aligns across 8 bases. The length of the CDR3 is 15 residues. Losses at the gene ends were 10 bases for V and 2 bases for J; bases not matched to a gene: 11. The V gene's germline CDR1 is MNHEY and CDR2 SVGAGI. The CDR3 nucleotides are TGTGCCATGGGGCATAGCGGGGCATACACAGATACGCAGTATTTT. This codes for CAMGHSGAYTDTQYF.

V usage is TRBV6-1 and J usage is TRBJ1-1, with 8 bases that match TRBD1. The CDR3 is 15 amino acids. V shed 2 bases, J shed 7 bases, and the junction held 9 bases outside the gene matches. The germline V gene has CDR1 MNHNS and CDR2 SASEGT. CDR3 in DNA: TGTGCCAGCAGTGAACAAGACAGGGGCCGTGATGAAGCTTTCTTT. Translation gives CASSEQDRGRDEAFF.